This entry features one TCR beta chain sequence. This entry belongs to a study of blood T cell repertoires in COVID-19. The CDR3 sequence is 16 residues long. CDR1 is SGHNT and CDR2 is YENEEA in the germline V gene. V was clipped by 4 bases and J by 1 base; unmatched bases: 4. Study processing details: Estimated nucleated cell counts came from reference gene primer amplification. The data were produced by immunoSEQ multiplex PCR, yet TCRdb's version contains in-frame clones alone and is incomplete. V and J calls and clone size are as listed in that table; D and trimming were resolved from the DNA. The sample includes under 85,000 clones, 90% of them seen just once.

This chain connects TRBV11-3 to TRBJ2-3, with 11 bases lining up with TRBD2. The sequencing input was peripheral blood. This sequence originates from a man aged 50 to 59 with acute or convalescent COVID-19. The CDR3 region is CASSSGLAAGTDTQYF. CDR3 coding DNA: TGTGCCAGCAGCTCGGGACTAGCGGCGGGCACAGATACGCAGTATTTT.